The 13 T cell receptor beta chains given below trace back to one sample, sequenced in a study of shared clonotypes between healthy human individuals (dated by TCRdb to 2020 to 2022). Preparation of the library involved the immunoSEQ multiplex PCR assay. TCRdb re-hosts the immuneACCESS table, in-frame sequences only. Its copies lack some clones; in the studies checked, an unresolved V gene accounts for under half of them, and the cause for the rest is not known. For this sample there are 150,000 to 200,000 clones; roughly 70% appear just once. The ten top clones hold over 9.5% of the sample. Sequencing was done on a sample of memory CD4+ T cells sorted from blood. In the paper's terms, the cell subset or site label means: CD45RA-negative fraction. The source of these receptors is a man aged 25-45 years in good health.

The chain recombines TRBV4-3 with TRBJ1-2; unclear D gene. Germline V gives CDR1 LGHNA, CDR2 YSLEER. This CDR3 contains 13 residues. Trimming took off 2 bases at V and 6 bases at J, with 10 bases between the two ends. For the CDR3, the DNA is TGCGCCAGCAGCCAAAGGCAGGATGATGGCTACACCTTC. Translated, it gives CASSQRQDDGYTF.

The chain carries TRBV14 and TRBJ2-7; possibly TRBD1 or TRBD2 for D (5 bases each). This CDR3 spans 15 amino acids. Germline V CDR1 and CDR2: SGHDN, FVKESK. V was shortened by 9 bases and J by 1 base, with 19 bases between the two germline ends. CDR3 coding DNA: TGTGCCAGAGCCTGTATGGGGGATCGTTCCTACGAGCAGTACTTC. Protein product: CARACMGDRSYEQYF.

Only a few counts were recorded for this clone. This chain links TRBV20-1 with TRBJ2-7; D may be TRBD1 or TRBD2 (5 bases each). V lost 2 bases and J lost 4, with 6 bases in between. The CDR3 is made up of 11 amino acids. Germline V gene lookup returns CDR1 DFQATT and CDR2 SNEGSKA (reference sequence). CDR3 protein: CSARWGYEQYF. In DNA form, the CDR3 reads TGCAGTGCTAGATGGGGGTACGAGCAGTACTTC.

The gene calls are TRBV21-1 and TRBJ1-5. TRBV21-1 is deemed a pseudogene. The CDR3 runs 15 residues. In DNA, the CDR3 is TGTGCCAGCAGCAAACTCGCCGGATTCAATCAGCCCCAGCATTTT. Its protein product is CASSKLAGFNQPQHF.

The sample holds a few counts of this clone. This chain connects TRBV9 to TRBJ2-1, with 10 bases fitting TRBD1. CDR3 size: 16 residues. Trimming removed 3 bases from V and 8 bases from J; junction bases left unmatched: 11. Germline V gene data show CDR1 as SGDLS and CDR2 as YYNGEE. The CDR3 spells CASSGRQGASRHEQFF. CDR3 coding DNA: TGTGCCAGCAGCGGTCGACAGGGGGCCAGCCGCCATGAGCAGTTCTTC.

This chain connects TRBV6-5 to TRBJ1-4; D not certain. Germline-derived CDR1 and CDR2 are MNHEY and SVGAGI. CDR3 size: 12 residues. Trimming shortened V by 2 bases and J by 7 bases, and 5 bases separated the two germline ends. CDR3 nucleotide sequence: TGTGCCAGCAGTTACGCCGGTGAAAAACTGTTTTTT. Its protein product is CASSYAGEKLFF.

This chain joins TRBV14 and TRBJ1-1; 11 positions match TRBD1. This CDR3 is 15 amino acids long. Trimming cost V 3 bases and J 6 bases; bases outside gene matches: 6. Germline V gene sequence: CDR1 SGHDN, CDR2 FVKESK. CDR3 loop: CASSHRTGGAAEAFF. The CDR3 coding sequence is TGTGCCAGCAGCCACAGGACAGGGGGCGCCGCTGAAGCTTTCTTT.

V gene TRBV28 combines with J gene TRBJ1-1; D perhaps matches TRBD1 (6 bases). This CDR3 has 14 residues. CDR1 and CDR2 from the germline V gene are MDHEN and SYDVKM. Trimming pared 2 bases from V and 10 bases from J, leaving 17 bases between. CDR3 region: CASSLVGARYGAFF. For the CDR3, the DNA is TGTGCCAGCAGTTTAGTGGGGGCCCGTTATGGAGCTTTCTTT.

The DNA for the CDR3 is TGTGCCAGCAGTTTTGAGGGACTAGATCACTTTCGGTCGGTCGGGGAGACCCAGTACTTC. Its translation is CASSFEGLDHFRSVGETQYF. The chain uses TRBV13 and TRBJ2-5, with 8 nucleotides matching TRBD2. Trimming cost V 6 bases and J 5 bases; bases outside gene matches: 26. In germline, CDR1 is PRHDT, CDR2 FYEKMQ (reference sequence). The CDR3 runs 20 residues.

The chain couples TRBV2 to TRBJ1-1, with 12 bases that match TRBD1. V was clipped by 8 bases and J by 6 bases; unmatched bases: 7. There are 14 residues in the CDR3. Germline loops: CDR1 SNHLY, CDR2 FYNNEI. The CDR3 coding sequence is TGTGCCAGCGAGCCGGGACAGGGGGCATCTGAAGCTTTCTTT. This translates into CASEPGQGASEAFF.

On this clone itself: At one end, the junction sequence differs from germline, possibly due to a read error. This chain connects TRBV7-3 to TRBJ1-1; no firm D call. Germline loops: CDR1 SGHTA, CDR2 FQGTGA. The CDR3 loop spans 15 amino acids. This CDR3 is CASSLSGRGNAEAFF. CDR3 sequence (DNA): TGTGCCAGCAGCTTATCAGGACGCGGGAACGCTGAAGCTTTCTTT.

This clone was detected a few times. CDR3 residues: CASSPLGLAENIQYF. CDR3 bases: TGTGCCAGCTCACCCCTGGGACTAGCGGAAAACATTCAGTACTTC. This chain uses TRBV18 with TRBJ2-4, with 11 bases identical to TRBD2. Unmatched junction bases numbered 3, after V lost 3 bases and J lost 5 bases. Germline CDR1 and CDR2: KGHSH and LQKENI. This CDR3 comprises 15 residues.

This sequence joins TRBV6-1 and TRBJ1-5, with D possibly TRBD1 on 5 matching bases. CDR1 and CDR2 (germline): MNHNS, SASEGT. The CDR3 extends over 15 amino acids. V lost 4 bases and J lost 2, with 12 bases in between. CDR3 coding DNA: TGTGCCAGCAGTGTGGGGGGTGCGGGCAATCAGCCCCAGCATTTT. Protein product: CASSVGGAGNQPQHF.